These T cell receptor beta chains were read from a single sample in a study of blood T cell repertoires in COVID-19. Profiling relied on immunoSEQ multiplex PCR, and the TCRdb table lists in-frame clones only, not all of them. The sample contains roughly 200,000 clones, about 80% of which appear only once. The sequenced material came from PBMCs or T cells enriched from blood (not recorded which). These receptors were collected from an older woman with acute COVID-19. The conserved cysteine and the conserved F or W are not part of the CDR3 here. The size entry is marked missing in some rows and otherwise reads once, few, many or a size class.

V gene	J gene	clone size	CDR3 protein
TRBV6-5	TRBJ1-1	-	ASSSRGGAEAF
TRBV5-1	TRBJ1-2	-	ASRPTGGLGYT
TRBV5-6	TRBJ2-5	-	ASSWRGQRETQY
TRBV18	TRBJ1-1	-	ASSPPMGGLGYAF
TRBV10-3	TRBJ2-3	-	AIQPNSVADTQY
TRBV10-1	TRBJ1-1	-	ASKSTGNTEAF
TRBV15	TRBJ2-2	-	ATSSPGRPSGELF
TRBV6-5	TRBJ2-3	-	ASSWNSLADTQY
TRBV15	TRBJ1-2	-	ATSRVYGASGDYGYT
TRBV9	TRBJ2-3	-	ASSVKGGRSDTQY
TRBV4-3	TRBJ2-3	-	ASSQDTGLGTDTQY
TRBV4-3	TRBJ2-1	-	ASSQDQQSEQF
TRBV11-3	TRBJ2-2	-	ASSLRTPNTGELF
TRBV7-2	TRBJ1-4	-	ASSLGAGYEKLF
TRBV29-1	TRBJ2-1	-	SVEGPSGDNEQF
TRBV5-4	TRBJ1-2	-	ASSLLGPANYGYT
TRBV10-3	TRBJ1-5	-	AISAGQGLQPQH
TRBV21-1	TRBJ2-1	-	ASSPRFNEQF
TRBV12-3/TRBV12-4	TRBJ1-1	-	ASSLNRGTEAF
TRBV5-6	TRBJ1-2	-	ASSFRGQYGYT
TRBV10-3	TRBJ2-7	-	AISGLRLSNEQY
TRBV7-2	TRBJ2-4	-	ASSPLAGGINIQY
TRBV7-2	TRBJ1-6	few	ASSSPQGQGNSPLH